This passage covers 12 T cell receptor beta chains from one sample sequenced in a study of OX40 agonist ivuxolimab in advanced cancers. Sequencing used immunoSEQ multiplex PCR; TCRdb keeps in-frame clones, though not all of them. The top ten clones hold about 12% of a sample with tens of thousands of clones, 89% of them seen once. The sequencing here drew on CD4+ or CD8+ T cells sorted from blood, taken in a trial of the OX40 agonist ivuxolimab. The receptors derive from an adult with an advanced solid tumor such as melanoma, head and neck, liver or kidney cancer.

This chain joins TRBV27 and TRBJ1-3; D remains unclear. The CDR3 extends over 14 amino acids. Trimming removed 0 bases at V and 0 bases at J, with 3 bases between. Germline assignment: CDR1 MNHEY and CDR2 SMNVEV (reference sequence). CDR3 sequence: CASSLSGSGNTIYF. CDR3 nucleotide sequence: TGTGCCAGCAGTTTATCTGGCTCTGGAAACACCATATATTTT.

J is TRBJ2-5 and V is TRBV25-1, with TRBD1 matching 9 bases. The CDR3 is made up of 15 amino acids. The ends lost 5 bases at V and 5 bases at J; junction bases unmatched: 9. Germline V gene lookup returns CDR1 MGHDK and CDR2 SYGVNS. The CDR3 DNA is TGTGCCAGCAGTAACCGGGACAGGGTGGGCGAGACCCAGTACTTC. Protein sequence: CASSNRDRVGETQYF.

This rearrangement joins TRBV5-4 to TRBJ2-7; D is possibly TRBD1 (6 bases). V was cut by 4 bases and J by 0 bases, with 11 bases left in between. The CDR3 spans 14 residues. CDR1 SGHNT and CDR2 YYREEE come from the germline V gene (reference sequence). CDR3 loop: CASSAWTASYEQYF. The CDR3, as DNA: TGTGCCAGCAGCGCATGGACAGCCTCCTACGAGCAGTACTTC.

The gene calls are TRBV13 and TRBJ2-6, with D hard to call. Trimming shortened V by 0 bases and J by 0 bases, and 9 bases separated the two germline ends. CDR3 length: 17 amino acids. CDR1 is PRHDT and CDR2 is FYEKMQ in the germline V gene (reference sequence). The CDR3 sequence is CASSLGDSPSGANVLTF. The CDR3 DNA reads as TGTGCCAGCAGCTTAGGGGATTCTCCCTCTGGGGCCAACGTCCTGACTTTC.

V gene TRBV28 combines with J gene TRBJ2-7; TRBD2 matches 7 bases. The CDR3 is made up of 12 amino acids. Germline V gene lookup returns CDR1 MDHEN and CDR2 SYDVKM. After removal of 8 bases from V and 1 base from J, the junction contained 2 bases not matched to a gene. The CDR3 bases are TGTGCCAGCGGGGAGGGATCCTACGAGCAGTACTTC. Its translation is CASGEGSYEQYF.

The DNA for the CDR3 is TGTGCCAGCAGCCGGGGGGGGAGCTCCTACAATGAGCAGTTCTTC. Its translation is CASSRGGSSYNEQFF. The gene calls are TRBV7-2 and TRBJ2-1; 8 bases line up with TRBD2. The CDR3 runs 15 residues. With V trimmed by 5 bases and J by 0 bases, 3 bases remained unmatched. The germline V gene has CDR1 SGHTA and CDR2 FQGNSA. The entire variable domain, with the rest obtained from reference TRBV7-2 and TRBJ2-1, is as follows: GAGVSQSPSNKVTEKGKDVELRCDPISGHTALYWYRQSLGQGLEFLIYFQGNSAPDKSGLPSDRFSAERTGGSVSTLTIQRTQQEDSAVYLCASSRGGSSYNEQFFGPGTRLTVL.

This clone was recorded only once. The CDR3 region has the DNA TGTGCCAGCAGCCTTCATTTAGCGGGAGGGCCCCACGAGCAGTACTTC. Protein sequence: CASSLHLAGGPHEQYF. The rearrangement joins TRBV14 to TRBJ2-7, with 11 bases aligning to TRBD2. Losses at the gene ends were 4 bases for V and 5 bases for J; bases not matched to a gene: 10. There are 16 residues in the CDR3. Germline assignment: CDR1 SGHDN and CDR2 FVKESK.

The chain employs TRBV11-3 and TRBJ2-7; maybe TRBD1 (5 bases). V was trimmed by 5 bases and J by 0 bases, leaving 8 bases between them. Germline CDR1 is SGHNT and CDR2 is YENEEA. The CDR3 runs 13 residues. DNA of the CDR3: TGTGCCAGCAGCCAGGGCCACTCCTACGAGCAGTACTTC. This gives the protein CASSQGHSYEQYF.

The chain joins TRBV7-9 to TRBJ2-3; D not resolved. Germline CDR1 is SEHNR and CDR2 is FQNEAQ (reference sequence). V dropped 7 bases and J dropped 1 base, with 6 bases sitting between them. CDR3 length: 12 residues. CDR3 DNA sequence: TGTGCCAGCACCCCGGGCACAGATACGCAGTATTTT. Translating it yields CASTPGTDTQYF.

This clone came up once. The chain employs TRBV5-1 and TRBJ2-2; D is unresolved. The V end lost 5 bases, the J end lost 0 bases, and 11 bases lay between the germline ends. Germline CDR1 is SGHRS and CDR2 is YFSETQ. The CDR3 is 15 amino acids. The CDR3: CASRKYSSNTGELFF. The DNA for the CDR3 is TGCGCCAGCAGGAAGTACAGCTCGAACACCGGGGAGCTGTTTTTT. The variable domain in full, with the rest retrieved from reference TRBV5-1 and TRBJ2-2, is KAGVTQTPRYLIKTRGQQVTLSCSPISGHRSVSWYQQTPGQGLQFLFEYFSETQRNKGNFPGRFSGRQFSNSRSEMNVSTLELGDSALYLCASRKYSSNTGELFFGEGSRLTVL.

The chain has TRBV28 and TRBJ2-1, with a weak D call TRBD2 (5 bases). Trimming removed 5 bases at V and 0 bases at J, with 14 bases between. Germline CDR1 MDHEN, CDR2 SYDVKM. The CDR3 contains 16 residues. The CDR3 DNA sequence: TGTGCCAGCAGTCAACGGCCGGGAAGCTCCTACAATGAGCAGTTCTTC. The encoded protein is CASSQRPGSSYNEQFF.

The chain combines TRBV7-9 with TRBJ2-3, with no clear D. CDR1 and CDR2 from the germline V gene are SEHNR and FQNEAQ (reference sequence). CDR3 length: 14 residues. V shed 3 bases and J shed 0 bases, with 7 bases lying between them. CDR3 nucleotides: TGTGCCAGCAGCTTGCATAGCAGCACAGATACGCAGTATTTT. It codes for CASSLHSSTDTQYF. The full variable domain, in which reference TRBV7-9 and TRBJ2-3 provide the parts outside the CDR3, is DTGVSQNPRHKITKRGQNVTFRCDPISEHNRLYWYRQTLGQGPEFLTYFQNEAQLEKSRLLSDRFSAERPKGSFSTLEIQRTEQGDSAMYLCASSLHSSTDTQYFGPGTRLTVL.